This entry lists 22 T cell receptor beta chains sequenced from one sample in a study of siplizumab effects on memory and regulatory T cells. Produced via immunoSEQ multiplex PCR; TCRdb's table is partial and in-frame only. The data hold about 82,000 clones, with around 90% observed a single time. Sequenced: Tregs sorted from blood. These receptors were obtained from a human donor in good health.

This clone appeared once. This rearrangement joins TRBV2 to TRBJ1-2; maybe TRBD1 (6 bases). Germline V CDR1 and CDR2: SNHLY, FYNNEI. Trimming stripped 6 bases from V and 3 bases from J, with 11 bases between. This CDR3 has 13 residues. CDR3 sequence: CASRVGGYYGYTF. The CDR3, as DNA: TGTGCCAGCAGGGTTGGGGGCTACTATGGCTACACCTTC.

The CDR3 DNA is TGTGCTAGTGGTACAGGGAGGTCTGGGGCCAACGTCCTGACTTTC. Translation: CASGTGRSGANVLTF. The V and J genes are TRBV12-5 and TRBJ2-6; D tentatively fits TRBD1 or TRBD2 (6 bases each). With 5 bases removed from V and 1 base from J, the gap between germline ends came to 9 bases. CDR1 LGHNT and CDR2 FRNRAP come from the germline V gene. The CDR3 sequence is 15 residues long.

This clone appeared once. The genes are TRBV11-2 and TRBJ2-4; TRBD2 matches 10 bases. V dropped 5 bases and J dropped 7; count of bases not matched to a gene: 5. Germline V lookup: CDR1 SGHAT, CDR2 FQNNGV. This CDR3 spans 14 amino acids. The CDR3 sequence is CASSPAGGLNIQYF. The CDR3 nucleotides read TGTGCCAGCAGCCCAGCGGGGGGGTTGAACATTCAGTACTTC. Together with reference TRBV11-2 and TRBJ2-4, the CDR3 gives the full variable domain: EAGVAQSPRYKIIEKRQSVAFWCNPISGHATLYWYQQILGQGPKLLIQFQNNGVVDDSQLPKDRFSAERLKGVDSTLKIQPAKLEDSAVYLCASSPAGGLNIQYFGAGTRLSVL.

In DNA, the CDR3 is TGCGCCAGCAGCTGGGGGAACGGCCCCCCAAACACCGGGGAGCTGTTTTTT. Protein sequence: CASSWGNGPPNTGELFF. This sequence joins TRBV5-1 and TRBJ2-2; D assignment may be TRBD1 or TRBD2 (5 bases each). V was pared by 3 bases and J by 2 bases, with 17 bases between. The CDR3 spans 17 residues. Per germline, CDR1 SGHRS and CDR2 YFSETQ. The whole variable domain, filled in from reference TRBV5-1 and TRBJ2-2, reads KAGVTQTPRYLIKTRGQQVTLSCSPISGHRSVSWYQQTPGQGLQFLFEYFSETQRNKGNFPGRFSGRQFSNSRSEMNVSTLELGDSALYLCASSWGNGPPNTGELFFGEGSRLTVL.

The chain joins TRBV2 to TRBJ2-3; a possible D gene is TRBD1 (5 bases). The V end lost 1 base, the J end lost 5 bases, and 10 bases lay between the germline ends. Germline assignment: CDR1 SNHLY and CDR2 FYNNEI. This CDR3 is built from 14 residues. For the CDR3, the DNA is TGTGCCAGCAGTGAAGGCAGGGATCGAGATACGCAGTATTTT. This encodes CASSEGRDRDTQYF.

The genes are TRBV15 and TRBJ2-7, with D perhaps matching TRBD1 or TRBD2 (6 bases each). The CDR3 has 13 amino acids. Trimming removed 2 bases from V and 7 bases from J, with 12 bases in between. Germline V CDR1 and CDR2: LNHNV, YYDKDF (reference sequence). This CDR3 reads CATSRTGAGEQYF. Here the CDR3 DNA reads TGTGCCACCAGCAGAACGGGGGCGGGGGAGCAGTACTTC.

The chain uses TRBV5-6 and TRBJ2-5, with D tentatively TRBD1 or TRBD2 (6 bases each). The CDR3 totals 14 residues. CDR1 SGHDT and CDR2 YYEEEE come from the germline V gene. The V end lost 4 bases, the J end lost 1 base, and 11 bases lay between the germline ends. Written as DNA, the CDR3 is TGTGCCAGCAGCATCGGGGGCAGCCAAGAGACCCAGTACTTC. Translating it yields CASSIGGSQETQYF.

This clone is a singleton in its sample. The chain links TRBV7-8 to TRBJ2-1; the D is unclear. The length of the CDR3 is 11 residues. Looked up from germline, CDR1 is SGHVS and CDR2 is FQNEAQ. V was clipped by 3 bases and J by 8 bases, with 5 bases between them. CDR3 nucleotide sequence: TGTGCCAGCAGCTTGAAGGATGAGCAGTTCTTC. Amino acid sequence: CASSLKDEQFF.

This sequence joins TRBV5-4 and TRBJ2-2; the D gene is possibly TRBD1 (6 bases). Germline V gene sequence: CDR1 SGHNT, CDR2 YYREEE (reference sequence). The CDR3 totals 14 residues. Trimming pared 4 bases from V and 5 bases from J, leaving 12 bases between. CDR3 bases: TGTGCCAGCAGCCCCACCGGGACAACCGGGGAGCTGTTTTTT. It yields the protein CASSPTGTTGELFF.

Written as DNA, the CDR3 is TGTGCCAGCAGCGAGGGGTCGGGGAGGCCTGGGGCCAACGTCCTGACTTTC. This gives the protein CASSEGSGRPGANVLTF. The rearrangement joins TRBV7-6 to TRBJ2-6; maybe TRBD2 (6 bases). V lost 5 bases and J lost 2, with 16 bases in between. CDR3 length equals 17 residues. Germline CDR1 SGHVS, CDR2 FNYEAQ.

On this clone itself: This same CDR3 is encoded by further DNA sequences in the sample. The V and J genes are TRBV28 and TRBJ2-5; D gene unclear. The CDR3 has 11 residues. Germline CDR1 reads MDHEN; CDR2 reads SYDVKM. V was trimmed by 3 bases and J by 5 bases, leaving 4 bases between them. CDR3 region: CASSFYETQYF. In DNA, the CDR3 is TGTGCCAGCAGTTTCTATGAGACCCAGTACTTC.

The rearrangement uses TRBV5-1 and TRBJ1-2; no reliable D call. The CDR3 loop spans 13 amino acids. Germline V gene data show CDR1 as SGHRS and CDR2 as YFSETQ. V was clipped by 2 bases and J by 4 bases, with 9 bases between them. CDR3 in DNA: TGCGCCAGCAGCTTTCCGTCCCGCTATGGCTACACCTTC. Amino acids: CASSFPSRYGYTF.

V and J are TRBV5-4 and TRBJ2-7; possibly TRBD1 or TRBD2 for D (6 bases each). The CDR3 runs 15 residues. Germline CDR1 reads SGHNT; CDR2 reads YYREEE (reference sequence). Trimming shortened V by 7 bases and J by 0 bases, and 17 bases separated the two germline ends. In DNA, the CDR3 is TGTGCCAGCGCCCCGGGGGCGGGTAACTCCTACGAGCAGTACTTC. Its protein product is CASAPGAGNSYEQYF. The full variable domain, its missing parts supplied by reference TRBV5-4 and TRBJ2-7, is ETGVTQSPTHLIKTRGQQVTLRCSSQSGHNTVSWYQQALGQGPQFIFQYYREEENGRGNFPPRFSGLQFPNYSSELNVNALELDDSALYLCASAPGAGNSYEQYFGPGTRLTVT.

This clone has only one observation. The chain links TRBV6-5 to TRBJ1-5; a weak D match, TRBD1 (5 bases). CDR3 size: 14 residues. Trimming took off 5 bases at V and 7 bases at J, with 15 bases between the two ends. The germline CDR1 and CDR2 sequences are MNHEY and SVGAGI. The CDR3 is CASSRSQGSQPQHF. The CDR3 DNA reads as TGTGCCAGCAGTCGGTCGCAGGGATCACAGCCCCAGCATTTT.

The chain joins TRBV5-1 to TRBJ1-1; no clear D gene. The V end lost 0 bases, the J end lost 6 bases, and 3 bases lay between the germline ends. From germline, CDR1 is SGHRS and CDR2 YFSETQ. CDR3 length: 11 amino acids. CDR3 nucleotide sequence: TGCGCCAGCAGCTTGGCATCTGAAGCTTTCTTT. This codes for CASSLASEAFF. The full variable domain, rest sourced from reference TRBV5-1 and TRBJ1-1, is KAGVTQTPRYLIKTRGQQVTLSCSPISGHRSVSWYQQTPGQGLQFLFEYFSETQRNKGNFPGRFSGRQFSNSRSEMNVSTLELGDSALYLCASSLASEAFFGQGTRLTVV.

The chain joins TRBV6-1 to TRBJ2-5; D is uncertain. The germline gives CDR1 MNHNS, CDR2 SASEGT. The CDR3 consists of 14 residues. Trimming removed 4 bases at V and 7 bases at J, with 16 bases between. For the CDR3, the DNA is TGTGCCAGCAGTGCCTCGGACCCCCGTTGGACCCAGTACTTC. This sequence encodes CASSASDPRWTQYF.

The chain has TRBV6-5 and TRBJ1-1, with a tentative D call TRBD1 (5 bases). The CDR3 length is 13 residues. Trimming removed 1 base from V and 7 bases from J, with 10 bases in between. The germline V gene has CDR1 MNHEY and CDR2 SVGAGI. CDR3 DNA sequence: TGTGCCAGCAGTTACTGGAAGGGGAATGAAGCTTTCTTT. The encoded protein is CASSYWKGNEAFF.

The CDR3 DNA sequence: TGTGCCAGCAGTGAACCAGGACAGGGGCGATACGAGCAGTACTTC. Protein sequence: CASSEPGQGRYEQYF. The J gene is TRBJ2-7, the V gene TRBV25-1; TRBD1 aligns across 9 bases. Trimming cost V 2 bases and J 4 bases; bases outside gene matches: 6. The CDR3 length is 15 residues. Looked up from germline, CDR1 is MGHDK and CDR2 is SYGVNS.

The chain is built from TRBV19 and TRBJ1-1; 11 positions match TRBD1. The V segment lost 5 bases and the J segment 10 bases; nucleotides outside the gene matches: 9. This CDR3 contains 14 residues. CDR1 LNHDA and CDR2 SQIVND come from the germline V gene (reference sequence). CDR3 in amino acids: CASSPWTGGGRAFF. As DNA, the CDR3 is TGTGCCAGTAGTCCCTGGACAGGGGGCGGTCGAGCTTTCTTT. Full variable domain (outside the CDR3, taken from reference TRBV19 and TRBJ1-1): DGGITQSPKYLFRKEGQNVTLSCEQNLNHDAMYWYRQDPGQGLRLIYYSQIVNDFQKGDIAEGYSVSREKKESFPLTVTSAQKNPTAFYLCASSPWTGGGRAFFGQGTRLTVV.

This sequence joins TRBV29-1 and TRBJ2-1; D unresolved. CDR1 is SQVTM, CDR2 ANQGSEA, per germline. The CDR3 extends over 11 amino acids. V was pared by 6 bases and J by 4 bases, with 7 bases between. The CDR3 bases are TGCAGCGTAAAGGGATACAATGAGCAGTTCTTC. Residues: CSVKGYNEQFF.

The chain combines TRBV18 with TRBJ1-5; D is undetermined. The CDR3 runs 13 residues. Germline lookup yields CDR1 KGHSH and CDR2 LQKENI. V shed 3 bases and J shed 2 bases, with 5 bases lying between them. The DNA for the CDR3 is TGTGCCAGCTCACCCGAGGGCAATCAGCCCCAGCATTTT. Its protein product is CASSPEGNQPQHF.

The CDR3, as DNA: TGCGCCAGCAGCTTGGCTCCGCCTTACGAGCAGTACTTC. Translating it yields CASSLAPPYEQYF. The chain recombines TRBV5-1 with TRBJ2-7; D unclear. Trimming removed 0 bases from V and 4 bases from J, with 8 bases in between. Germline lookup yields CDR1 SGHRS and CDR2 YFSETQ. The CDR3 totals 13 residues.